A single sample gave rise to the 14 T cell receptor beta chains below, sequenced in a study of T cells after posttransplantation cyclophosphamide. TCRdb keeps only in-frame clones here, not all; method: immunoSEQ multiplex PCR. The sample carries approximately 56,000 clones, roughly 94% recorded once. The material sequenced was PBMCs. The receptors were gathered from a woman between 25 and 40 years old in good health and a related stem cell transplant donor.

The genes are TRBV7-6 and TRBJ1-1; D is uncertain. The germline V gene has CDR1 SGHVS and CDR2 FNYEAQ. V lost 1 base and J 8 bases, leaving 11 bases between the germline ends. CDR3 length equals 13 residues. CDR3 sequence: CASSLDGWAEAFF. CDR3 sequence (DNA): TGTGCCAGCAGCTTAGATGGTTGGGCCGAAGCTTTCTTT.

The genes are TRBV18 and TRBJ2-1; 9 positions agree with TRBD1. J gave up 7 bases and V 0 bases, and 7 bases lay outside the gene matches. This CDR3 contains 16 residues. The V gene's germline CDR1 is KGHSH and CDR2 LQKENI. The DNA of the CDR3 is TGTGCCAGCTCACCACCATCCAGGGGGACAGGGAATGAGCAGTTCTTC. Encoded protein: CASSPPSRGTGNEQFF.

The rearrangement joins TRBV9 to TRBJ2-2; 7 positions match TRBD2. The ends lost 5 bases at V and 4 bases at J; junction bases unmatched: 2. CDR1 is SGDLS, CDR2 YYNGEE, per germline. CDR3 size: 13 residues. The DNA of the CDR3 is TGTGCCAGCAGGGGGGGGAGCACCGGGGAGCTGTTTTTT. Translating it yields CASRGGSTGELFF.

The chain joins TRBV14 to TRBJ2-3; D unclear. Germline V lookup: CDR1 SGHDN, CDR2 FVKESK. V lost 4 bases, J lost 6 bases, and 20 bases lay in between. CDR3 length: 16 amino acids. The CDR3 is CASSLRSSAVRDTQYF. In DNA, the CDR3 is TGTGCCAGCAGCCTAAGGAGTAGTGCCGTTAGGGATACGCAGTATTTT.

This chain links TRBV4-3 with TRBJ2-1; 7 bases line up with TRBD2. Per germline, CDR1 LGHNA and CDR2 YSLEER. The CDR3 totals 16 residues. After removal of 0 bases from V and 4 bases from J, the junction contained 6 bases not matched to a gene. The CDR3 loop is CASSQDSSGLYNEQFF. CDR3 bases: TGCGCCAGCAGCCAAGATAGTAGCGGGCTTTACAATGAGCAGTTCTTC.

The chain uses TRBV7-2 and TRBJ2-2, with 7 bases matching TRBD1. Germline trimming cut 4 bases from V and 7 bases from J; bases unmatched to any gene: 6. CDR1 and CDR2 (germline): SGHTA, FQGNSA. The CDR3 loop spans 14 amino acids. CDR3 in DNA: TGTGCCAGCAGCTCGACAGGGTACAACGGGGAGCTGTTTTTT. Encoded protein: CASSSTGYNGELFF.

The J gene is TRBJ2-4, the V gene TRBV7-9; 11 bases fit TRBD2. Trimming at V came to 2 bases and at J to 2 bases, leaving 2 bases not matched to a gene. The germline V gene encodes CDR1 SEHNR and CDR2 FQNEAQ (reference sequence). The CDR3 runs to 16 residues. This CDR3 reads CASSLLAGGSKNIQYF. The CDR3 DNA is TGTGCCAGCAGCTTACTAGCGGGGGGTTCCAAAAACATTCAGTACTTC.

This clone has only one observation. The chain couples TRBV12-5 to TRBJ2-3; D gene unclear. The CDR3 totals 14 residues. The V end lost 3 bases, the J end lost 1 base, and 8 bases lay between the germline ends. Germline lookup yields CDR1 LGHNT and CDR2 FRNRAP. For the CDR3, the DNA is TGTGCTAGTGGTTTTGAAAGCGGCACAGATACGCAGTATTTT. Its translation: CASGFESGTDTQYF.

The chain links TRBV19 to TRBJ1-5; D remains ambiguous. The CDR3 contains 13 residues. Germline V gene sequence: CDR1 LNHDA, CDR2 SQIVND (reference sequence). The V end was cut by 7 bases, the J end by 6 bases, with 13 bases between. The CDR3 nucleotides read TGTGCCAGTACCCGGAGATTGGGTCAGCCCCAGCATTTT. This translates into CASTRRLGQPQHF.

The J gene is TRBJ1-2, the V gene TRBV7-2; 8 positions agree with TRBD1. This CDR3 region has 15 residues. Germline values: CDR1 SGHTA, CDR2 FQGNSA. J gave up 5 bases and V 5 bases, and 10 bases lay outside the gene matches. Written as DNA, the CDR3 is TGTGCCAGCAGCCTAATGACAGGGGCCGATTATGGCTACACCTTC. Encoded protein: CASSLMTGADYGYTF.

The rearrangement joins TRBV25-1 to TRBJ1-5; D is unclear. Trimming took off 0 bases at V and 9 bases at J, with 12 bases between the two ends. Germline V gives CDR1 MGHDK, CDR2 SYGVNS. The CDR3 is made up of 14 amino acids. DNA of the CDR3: TGTGCCAGCAGTGAATATGGCGGCGGGAGGCCCCAGCATTTT. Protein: CASSEYGGGRPQHF.

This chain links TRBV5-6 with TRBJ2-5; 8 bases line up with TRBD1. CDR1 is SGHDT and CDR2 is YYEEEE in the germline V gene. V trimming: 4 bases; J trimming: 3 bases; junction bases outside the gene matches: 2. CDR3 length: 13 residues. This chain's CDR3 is CASSTTGEETQYF. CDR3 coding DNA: TGTGCCAGCAGCACGACAGGGGAAGAGACCCAGTACTTC.

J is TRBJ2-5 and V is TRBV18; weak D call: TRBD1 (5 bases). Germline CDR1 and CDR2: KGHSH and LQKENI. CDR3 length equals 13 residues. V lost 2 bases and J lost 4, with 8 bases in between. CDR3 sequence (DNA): TGTGCCAGCTCACCAGGGGCCGCAGAGACCCAGTACTTC. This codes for CASSPGAAETQYF.

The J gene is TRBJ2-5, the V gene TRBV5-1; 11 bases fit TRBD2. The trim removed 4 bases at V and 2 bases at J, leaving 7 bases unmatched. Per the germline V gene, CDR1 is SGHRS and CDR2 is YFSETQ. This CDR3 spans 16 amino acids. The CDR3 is CASSLGIAGGQETQYF. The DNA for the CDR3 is TGCGCCAGCAGCCTCGGAATAGCGGGGGGGCAAGAGACCCAGTACTTC.